A selection of T cell receptor beta chains follows, all from one sample in a study of blood T cell repertoires in COVID-19. The data were produced by immunoSEQ multiplex PCR, yet TCRdb's version contains in-frame clones alone and is incomplete. The table lists roughly 160,000 clones, approximately 86% of them singletons. Sequences were obtained from peripheral blood. These receptors came from a man aged 50 or older with active or convalescent COVID-19. CDR3s leave out the opening cysteine and the closing phenylalanine or tryptophan. The D gene is left open where the match is weak.

CDR3aa,j_gene,d_gene,v_gene
ASSLGGYNEQF,TRBJ2-1,NA,TRBV3-1/TRBV3-2
ASSQVWAGGAGNTIY,TRBJ1-3,NA,TRBV4-3
ASPPTWVPDTQY,TRBJ2-3,NA,TRBV7-3
ASRPLVDSGSYEQY,TRBJ2-7,TRBD2,TRBV27
ASSWGLWTSGTDEQF,TRBJ2-1,TRBD2,TRBV5-1
ASRDRADTGELF,TRBJ2-2,TRBD1,TRBV9
ASSPDWADQPQH,TRBJ1-5,NA,TRBV9
ASSLGLAETYEQY,TRBJ2-7,TRBD2,TRBV4-2
ASSEAVSYNSPLH,TRBJ1-6,NA,TRBV6-4
SAETGAQY,TRBJ2-3,TRBD1,TRBV29-1
ASSLGRTENQPQH,TRBJ1-5,NA,TRBV7-8
ASSYLREKPYEQY,TRBJ2-7,NA,TRBV6-6
ASSRTGHNNEKLF,TRBJ1-4,NA,TRBV4-1
ASSVGTPANEKLF,TRBJ1-4,NA,TRBV5-5
ASSTGQFISYNEQF,TRBJ2-1,TRBD1,TRBV5-4
ASSFGDYGYT,TRBJ1-2,NA,TRBV5-5
ASSNTGTDTQY,TRBJ2-3,NA,TRBV19
ATQGGASVQY,TRBJ2-3,NA,TRBV14
ASSPVQGKETQY,TRBJ2-5,NA,TRBV27
ASSPTAGNVYEQY,TRBJ2-7,NA,TRBV9
ASSPSGTSGRAGETQY,TRBJ2-5,TRBD2,TRBV9
ATSRDLAGATYEQY,TRBJ2-7,NA,TRBV15
AWSVNLGGYNEQF,TRBJ2-1,NA,TRBV30
ASSQGVGTGLTYEQY,TRBJ2-7,TRBD1,TRBV4-2
ASSPTGNYEQY,TRBJ2-7,TRBD1,TRBV12-3/TRBV12-4
ASSLGSGPTGELF,TRBJ2-2,NA,TRBV6-6
ASSLSGRGRGVAF,TRBJ1-1,TRBD1,TRBV27
ASRLTGEQF,TRBJ2-1,NA,TRBV28
ASSIVASGRARFAGELF,TRBJ2-2,TRBD2,TRBV19
ASSSPTGGANVLT,TRBJ2-6,NA,TRBV7-6
ASSLVYLTPNEQF,TRBJ2-1,NA,TRBV7-2
ASSQPGLAGGQF,TRBJ2-1,TRBD2,TRBV6-5
ASSFIASGSTYEQY,TRBJ2-7,TRBD2,TRBV5-1
ASSFGVSGELF,TRBJ2-2,NA,TRBV7-9
ASSLSQLYIKNTEAF,TRBJ1-1,NA,TRBV5-6
ASSLFSDKTYEQY,TRBJ2-7,NA,TRBV7-9
ASSLTALSGNTIY,TRBJ1-3,NA,TRBV2
ASSIRFRGSRYQETQY,TRBJ2-5,NA,TRBV19
ASRLAGGPHEQY,TRBJ2-7,TRBD2,TRBV19
ATRATGQGNNEQF,TRBJ2-1,TRBD1,TRBV24-1
ASSRGHSSYEQY,TRBJ2-7,NA,TRBV11-3
ATSDGHDYGYT,TRBJ1-2,NA,TRBV24-1
ASRRQGFSANEKLF,TRBJ1-4,TRBD1,TRBV10-1
ASSGGTGTLREKLF,TRBJ1-4,TRBD1,TRBV19
AWSTIGTSAPKDTQY,TRBJ2-3,TRBD2,TRBV30